This TCR beta chain was sequenced in a study of T cell changes during pregnancy in multiple sclerosis. V gave up 2 bases and J gave up 7 bases; unmatched junction bases: 6. The CDR3 length is 15 residues. Germline assignment: CDR1 ENHRY and CDR2 SYGVKD. Sequencing was performed with immunoSEQ multiplex PCR; in TCRdb, only in-frame clones are kept and a portion is missing. Of fewer than 110,000 clones detected, 85% to 95% appear once; the ten largest clones hold about 0.9%. The source was peripheral blood, collected after pregnancy. The rearrangement uses TRBV10-3 and TRBJ2-1, with 9 positions matching TRBD2. The TCR was taken from a female donor with multiple sclerosis, enrolled in a pregnancy study. As DNA, the CDR3 is TGTGCCATCAGTGAGCCGGGACTAGCTATTAATGAGCAGTTCTTC. Encoded protein: CAISEPGLAINEQFF.